These T cell receptor beta chains were read from a single sample in a study of long-term antiretroviral therapy in people with HIV. TCRdb's table, derived via immunoSEQ multiplex PCR, lists solely in-frame clones and lacks some. The sample includes roughly 20,000 clones, approximately 90% seen only once; the top ten take roughly 3.6%. Sequenced here: unsorted PBMCs, sampled 2.3 years after starting antiretroviral therapy. The receptors were gathered from a man aged 55 to 70 with HIV. CDR3s include the opening cysteine and the closing phenylalanine or tryptophan. D genes are given only for firm matches. Rows give clone size only sometimes, using once, few, many, or a class for an expanded clone.

d_call,v_call,j_call,clone_size,cdr3_nt,cdr3_aa
-,TRBV10-2,TRBJ1-5,once,TGCGCCAGCGCACAGGGATCCGATCAGCCCCAGCATTTT,CASAQGSDQPQHF
-,TRBV6-1,TRBJ2-3,once,TGTGCCAGCAGTGTCATGAGCACAGATACGCAGTATTTT,CASSVMSTDTQYF
-,TRBV11-2,TRBJ1-5,-,TGTGCCAGCAGCCCGTGGGTATCAGGGGATGGGGATCAGCCCCAGCATTTT,CASSPWVSGDGDQPQHF
TRBD1,TRBV19,TRBJ1-3,-,TGTGCCAGTAGTATATCGGGACAGGGGGCGACTGGAAACACCATATATTTT,CASSISGQGATGNTIYF
TRBD1,TRBV6-5,TRBJ1-1,-,TGTGCCAGCAGTTACCTACCGGGACAGAGTACCCCTGAAGCTTTCTTT,CASSYLPGQSTPEAFF
-,TRBV4-3,TRBJ1-6,few,TGCGCCAGCAGCCCATCTGGGGGAAGTTCACCCCTCCACTTT,CASSPSGGSSPLHF
-,TRBV7-2,TRBJ2-2,-,TGTGCCAGCAGCCCACTTCCGGTCATTTCGAACACCGGGGAGCTGTTTTTT,CASSPLPVISNTGELFF
-,TRBV6-5,TRBJ1-5,-,TGTGCCAGCAGTTACAGCGGGGGCTATCAGCCCCAGCATTTT,CASSYSGGYQPQHF
-,TRBV6-5,TRBJ1-2,-,TGTGCCAGCAGTTCACGGGGGGCCCCGGTTGGCTACACCTTC,CASSSRGAPVGYTF
-,TRBV6-5,TRBJ2-1,-,TGTGCCAGCACTGCGAGGGGGGATGAGCAGTTCTTC,CASTARGDEQFF
-,TRBV9,TRBJ2-1,-,TGTGCCAGCAGCCAGACAGATACCTCCTACAATGAGCAGTTCTTC,CASSQTDTSYNEQFF
TRBD1,TRBV11-3,TRBJ2-2,-,TGTGCCAGCAGACAGGGGGCTAGCGGGGAGCTGTTTTTT,CASRQGASGELFF
-,TRBV9,TRBJ2-2,-,TGTGCCAGCAGCCTCCCCCCCGTTAACACCGGGGAGCTGTTTTTT,CASSLPPVNTGELFF
-,TRBV12-2,TRBJ2-3,-,TGTGCAAGTTATCAGGGATCAAGCACAGATACGCAGTATTTT,CASYQGSSTDTQYF
TRBD1,TRBV15,TRBJ2-6,-,TGTGCCACCAGCTCATCCCTGGGGACAGGGCCCAGGGGGGCCAACGTCCTGACTTTC,CATSSSLGTGPRGANVLTF
-,TRBV19,TRBJ2-7,-,TGTGCCAGTAGTATAGGAGGTTCCTCCTACGAGCAGTACTTC,CASSIGGSSYEQYF
TRBD1,TRBV6-5,TRBJ2-5,-,TGTGCCAGCAGAGACAACAGGGGGCGGGAGACCCAGTACTTC,CASRDNRGRETQYF
-,TRBV7-9,TRBJ2-7,few,TGTGCCAGCAGCTTACTTATGATAACTGACGAGCAGTACTTC,CASSLLMITDEQYF
-,TRBV27,TRBJ1-4,once,TGTGCCAGCAGTTCGGGGGCTCCTACCGAAAAACTGTTTTTT,CASSSGAPTEKLFF
-,TRBV10-2,TRBJ1-1,-,TGCGCCAGCAGTGAGGCCACTGAAGCTTTCTTT,CASSEATEAFF
TRBD1,TRBV5-1,TRBJ2-1,-,TGCGCCAGCAGCTTGTTGGACAGGAATTGGGATGAGCAGTTCTTC,CASSLLDRNWDEQFF
TRBD1,TRBV5-1,TRBJ1-2,once,TGCGCCAGCAGCCCGGGACAGGAGAGTTCAAAGGGCTACACCTTC,CASSPGQESSKGYTF
-,TRBV4-1,TRBJ2-5,once,TGCGCCAGCAGCCAACGAGGGGGAGAGACCCAGTACTTC,CASSQRGGETQYF
-,TRBV9,TRBJ1-2,-,TGTGCCAGCAGCGTAGGTGGAGGGAACTATGGCTACACCTTC,CASSVGGGNYGYTF
-,TRBV2,TRBJ1-4,-,TGTGCCAGCAGTGATGGGTTAACTAATGAAAAACTGTTTTTT,CASSDGLTNEKLFF
-,TRBV5-4,TRBJ1-2,few,TGTGCCAGCAGCTTGCGGGCAGGGTTTGGCGGCTACACCTTC,CASSLRAGFGGYTF